This T cell receptor beta chain was observed in a study of T-cell reconstitution after alpha-beta-depleted transplantation in children. General study results and limits: Reported findings indicate that, about two months after transplant, alpha-beta T cells came from several hundred expanded clones, which were derived from non-depleted graft cells. T-cell numbers and diversity one year post-transplant derived largely from freshly generated T cells.

The CDR3 has 12 amino acids. J gave up 10 bases and V 3 bases, and 5 bases lay outside the gene matches. This clonotype has ten or more counts. The antigen is undetermined. A TCRbeta library incorporating unique molecular identifiers was prepared. Using its own MiXCR run on the PCR reads, TCRdb lists one record per CDR3 protein. The sample yields about 110,000 distinct CDR3 sequences, about a tenth seen once. The chain joins TRBV12-3 or TRBV12-4 to TRBJ2-7; 8 bases align to TRBD1. The receptor was derived from a boy aged 2 to 10 with acute lymphoblastic leukemia, due to receive a stem cell transplant. Sequencing used PBMCs, obtained before TCRalphabeta/CD19-depleted stem cell transplant. CDR3 residues: CASSLPGGSQYF. CDR3 DNA: TGTGCCAGCAGTTTGCCAGGGGGCAGTCAGTACTTC.